The 4 T cell receptor beta chains in this list originate from one sample, sequenced in a study of shared clonotypes between healthy human individuals. In the naive CD8 group, cells lacked CD45RO and were positively selected for CCR7, so terminally differentiated effector memory CD45RA+ cells were left out. Some clones are missing from TCRdb's copy, which holds only in-frame ones; the method was immunoSEQ multiplex PCR. The sample consists of some 2,000,000 clones, approximately 94% of them appearing once. Sequencing was done on a sample of naive CD8+ T cells sorted from blood. The receptors stem from a man aged 18 to 29 in good health.

The V and J genes are TRBV19 and TRBJ1-1, with TRBD1 matching over 7 bases. Germline CDR1 is LNHDA and CDR2 is SQIVND (reference sequence). The V segment lost 10 bases and the J segment 5 bases; nucleotides outside the gene matches: 16. CDR3 size: 15 residues. CDR3 in DNA: TGTGCCACTGAGCGAGGCACAGGGGTGGGGACTGAAGCTTTCTTT. Translation: CATERGTGVGTEAFF.

This sequence joins TRBV11-2 and TRBJ1-1; the D is unclear. Trimming stripped 0 bases from V and 0 bases from J, with 2 bases between. Germline V CDR1 and CDR2: SGHAT, FQNNGV. The CDR3 sequence is 13 residues long. The CDR3 reads CASSLDVNTEAFF. CDR3 sequence (DNA): TGTGCCAGCAGCTTAGATGTGAACACTGAAGCTTTCTTT.

The chain combines TRBV5-3 with TRBJ2-7; D not certain. TRBV5-3 is an ORF, and what it does is uncertain. V lost 4 bases, J lost 6 bases, and 20 bases lay in between. The CDR3 is 15 residues long. The CDR3 sequence is CARSPNFRVRCEQYF. DNA of the CDR3: TGTGCCAGAAGCCCAAATTTTAGGGTTCGATGCGAGCAGTACTTC.

This sequence joins TRBV6-1 and TRBJ2-1, with 7 nucleotides matching TRBD2. The V segment lost 6 bases and the J segment 5 bases; nucleotides outside the gene matches: 10. The CDR3 spans 15 residues. Germline lookup yields CDR1 MNHNS and CDR2 SASEGT. This CDR3 is CASRLPPGGDNEQFF. CDR3 bases: TGTGCCAGCAGGTTGCCCCCGGGGGGAGACAATGAGCAGTTCTTC.